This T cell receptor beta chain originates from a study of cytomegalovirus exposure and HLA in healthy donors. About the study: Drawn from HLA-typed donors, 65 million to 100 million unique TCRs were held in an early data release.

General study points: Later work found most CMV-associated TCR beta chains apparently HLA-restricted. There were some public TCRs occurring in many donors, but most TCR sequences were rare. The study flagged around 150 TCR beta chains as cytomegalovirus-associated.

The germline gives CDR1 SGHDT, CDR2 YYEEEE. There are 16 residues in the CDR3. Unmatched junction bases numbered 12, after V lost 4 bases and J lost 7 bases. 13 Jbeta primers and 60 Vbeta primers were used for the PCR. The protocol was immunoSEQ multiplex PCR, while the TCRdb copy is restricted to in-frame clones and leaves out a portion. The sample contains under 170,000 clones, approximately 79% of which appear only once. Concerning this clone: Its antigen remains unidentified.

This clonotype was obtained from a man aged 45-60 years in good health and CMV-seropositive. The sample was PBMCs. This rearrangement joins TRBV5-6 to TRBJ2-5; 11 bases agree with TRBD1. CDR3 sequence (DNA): TGTGCCAGCAGCAGGGACAGGGGGTCCTGGAAAGGGACCCAGTACTTC. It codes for CASSRDRGSWKGTQYF.